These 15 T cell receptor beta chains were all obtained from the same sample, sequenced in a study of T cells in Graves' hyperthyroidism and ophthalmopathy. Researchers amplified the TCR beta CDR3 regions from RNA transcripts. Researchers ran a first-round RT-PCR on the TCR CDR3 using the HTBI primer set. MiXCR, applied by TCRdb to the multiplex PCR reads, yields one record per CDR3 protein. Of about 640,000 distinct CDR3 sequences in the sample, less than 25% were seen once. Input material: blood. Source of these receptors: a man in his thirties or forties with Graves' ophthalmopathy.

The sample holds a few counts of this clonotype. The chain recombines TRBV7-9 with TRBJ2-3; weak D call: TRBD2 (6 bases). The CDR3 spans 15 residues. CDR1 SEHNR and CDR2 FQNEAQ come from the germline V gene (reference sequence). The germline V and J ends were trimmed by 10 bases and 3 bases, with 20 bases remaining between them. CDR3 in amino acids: CAIEQGQRVTDTQYF. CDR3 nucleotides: TGTGCCATCGAGCAGGGCCAGCGGGTAACAGATACGCAGTATTTT.

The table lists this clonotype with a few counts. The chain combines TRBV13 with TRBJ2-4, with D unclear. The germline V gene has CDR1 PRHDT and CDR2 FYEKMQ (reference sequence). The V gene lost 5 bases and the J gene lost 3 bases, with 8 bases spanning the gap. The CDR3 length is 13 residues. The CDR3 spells CASSRIYKNIQYF. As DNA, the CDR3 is TGTGCCAGCAGCCGAATCTACAAAAACATTCAGTACTTC.

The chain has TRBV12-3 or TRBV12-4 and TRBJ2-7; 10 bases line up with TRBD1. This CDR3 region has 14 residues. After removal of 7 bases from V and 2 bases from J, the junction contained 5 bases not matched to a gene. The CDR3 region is CASNAGQGTYEQYF. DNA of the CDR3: TGTGCCAGCAATGCGGGACAGGGGACCTACGAGCAGTACTTC.

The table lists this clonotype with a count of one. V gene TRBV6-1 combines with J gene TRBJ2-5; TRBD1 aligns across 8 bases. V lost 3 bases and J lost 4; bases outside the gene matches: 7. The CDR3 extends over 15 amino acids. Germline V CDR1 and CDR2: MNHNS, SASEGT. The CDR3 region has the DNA TGTGCCAGCAGTGACCTGACAGGGGCAGGAGAGACCCAGTACTTC. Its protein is CASSDLTGAGETQYF.

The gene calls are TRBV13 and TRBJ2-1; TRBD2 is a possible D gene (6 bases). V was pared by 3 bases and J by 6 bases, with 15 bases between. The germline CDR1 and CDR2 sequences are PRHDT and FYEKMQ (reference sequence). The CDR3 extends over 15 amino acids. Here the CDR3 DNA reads TGTGCCAGCAGCTTTGGGGGAGGCCAGAGCAATGAGCAGTTCTTC. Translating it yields CASSFGGGQSNEQFF. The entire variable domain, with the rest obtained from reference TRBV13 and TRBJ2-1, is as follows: AAGVIQSPRHLIKEKRETATLKCYPIPRHDTVYWYQQGPGQDPQFLISFYEKMQSDKGSIPDRFSAQQFSDYHSELNMSSLELGDSALYFCASSFGGGQSNEQFFGPGTRLTVL.

The CDR3 region is CASRHITGSNDQPQHF. The CDR3, as DNA: TGTGCCAGCAGACACATCACAGGGAGTAACGATCAGCCCCAGCATTTT. This chain joins TRBV6-1 and TRBJ1-5, with D possibly being TRBD1 (6 bases). The CDR3 consists of 16 residues. V was cut by 6 bases and J by 5 bases, with 20 bases left in between. CDR1 MNHNS and CDR2 SASEGT come from the germline V gene.

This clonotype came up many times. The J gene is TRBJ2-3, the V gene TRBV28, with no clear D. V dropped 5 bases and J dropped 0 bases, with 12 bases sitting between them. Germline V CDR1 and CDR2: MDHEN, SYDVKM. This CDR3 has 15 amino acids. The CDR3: CASSPLPGSTDTQYF. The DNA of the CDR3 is TGTGCCAGCAGTCCGTTGCCGGGTAGCACAGATACGCAGTATTTT.

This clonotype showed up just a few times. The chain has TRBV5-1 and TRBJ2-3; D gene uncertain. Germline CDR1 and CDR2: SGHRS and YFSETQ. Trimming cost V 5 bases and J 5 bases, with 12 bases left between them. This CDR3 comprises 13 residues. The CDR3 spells CASSTNGGDTQYF. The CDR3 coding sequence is TGCGCCAGCAGTACAAACGGCGGAGATACGCAGTATTTT.

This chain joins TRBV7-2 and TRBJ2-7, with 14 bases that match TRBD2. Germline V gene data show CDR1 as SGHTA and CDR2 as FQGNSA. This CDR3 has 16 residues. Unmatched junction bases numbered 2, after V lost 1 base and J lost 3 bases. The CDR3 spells CASSLEGLAGGYEQYF. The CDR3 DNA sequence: TGTGCCAGCAGCTTAGAAGGACTAGCGGGAGGCTACGAGCAGTACTTC.

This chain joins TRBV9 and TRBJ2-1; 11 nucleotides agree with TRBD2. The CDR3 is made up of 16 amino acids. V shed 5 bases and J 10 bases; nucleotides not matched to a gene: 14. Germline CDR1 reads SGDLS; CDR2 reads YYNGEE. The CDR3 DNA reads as TGTGCCAGCAGTGGAGGGGAACTAGCGGGGGTGCGGGAGCAGTTCTTC. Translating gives CASSGGELAGVREQFF.

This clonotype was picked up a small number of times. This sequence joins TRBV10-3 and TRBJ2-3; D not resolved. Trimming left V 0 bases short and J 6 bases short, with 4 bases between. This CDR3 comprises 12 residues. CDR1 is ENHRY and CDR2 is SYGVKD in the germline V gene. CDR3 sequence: CAISESQDTQYF. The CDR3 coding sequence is TGTGCCATCAGTGAGTCGCAGGATACGCAGTATTTT.

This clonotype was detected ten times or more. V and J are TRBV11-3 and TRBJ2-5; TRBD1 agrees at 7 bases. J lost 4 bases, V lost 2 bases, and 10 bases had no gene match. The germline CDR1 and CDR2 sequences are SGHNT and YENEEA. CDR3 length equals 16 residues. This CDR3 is CASSLRFGQVGETQYF. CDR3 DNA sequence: TGTGCCAGCAGCTTAAGGTTCGGACAGGTCGGAGAGACCCAGTACTTC.

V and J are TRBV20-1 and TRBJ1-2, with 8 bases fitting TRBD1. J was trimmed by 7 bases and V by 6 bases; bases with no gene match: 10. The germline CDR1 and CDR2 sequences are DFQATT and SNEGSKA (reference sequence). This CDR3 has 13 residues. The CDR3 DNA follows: TGCAGTGCAACCATTGGACAGGGTGTTGGCTACACCTTC. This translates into CSATIGQGVGYTF.

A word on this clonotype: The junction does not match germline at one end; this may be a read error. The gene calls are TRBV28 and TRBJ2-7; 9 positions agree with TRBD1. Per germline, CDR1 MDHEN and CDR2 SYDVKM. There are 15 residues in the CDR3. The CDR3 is CAIRAGTGNSYKQYF. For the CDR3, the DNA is TGTGCCATCCGAGCCGGGACAGGGAACTCCTACAAGCAGTACTTC.

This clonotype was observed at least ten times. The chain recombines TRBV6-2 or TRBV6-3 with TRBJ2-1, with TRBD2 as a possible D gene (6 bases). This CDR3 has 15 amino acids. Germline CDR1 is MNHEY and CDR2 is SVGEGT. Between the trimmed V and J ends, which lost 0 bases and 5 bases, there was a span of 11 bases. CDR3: CASSYSWDSNNEQFF. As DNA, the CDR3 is TGTGCCAGCAGTTACTCGTGGGACTCAAACAATGAGCAGTTCTTC.